This T cell receptor beta chain originates from a study of T-cell memory formation after mild COVID-19. The overall study: Among the donors, TCR clusters were largely specific to each donor. Study-wide results and limits: CD4+ clones that contracted lay mainly in CM and EM; CD8+ ones lay in EMRA. There were some responding clones in pre-infection memory, which suggested that cross-reactive memory had joined. Balance between CD4 and CD8 was seen in clones contracting day 15 to 85, and a CD4+ lean was seen in later expanders.

Germline values: CDR1 SNHLY, CDR2 FYNNEI. The length of the CDR3 is 14 residues. Trimming stripped 7 bases from V and 1 base from J, with 13 bases between. At least ten counts were recorded for this clonotype. Its antigen is not known. TCRdb passed the 5' RACE reads through MiXCR, listing each CDR3 protein once. The sample holds around 320,000 distinct CDR3 sequences, 13% to 15% seen once. The receptor was derived from a man aged 18 to 29 who had mild COVID-19 (a few samples of this study predate the infection). Cell type and time point are not known. The sample comprised PBMCs or a T cell subset sorted from them (not recorded which). This chain joins TRBV2 and TRBJ1-1, with D possibly being TRBD1 (6 bases). The CDR3 spells CASTAEGGNTEAFF. In DNA, the CDR3 is TGTGCCAGCACAGCCGAAGGGGGGAACACTGAAGCTTTCTTT. Combining the CDR3 with reference TRBV2 and TRBJ1-1 gives the whole variable domain EPEVTQTPSHQVTQMGQEVILRCVPISNHLYFYWYRQILGQKVEFLVSFYNNEISEKSEIFDDQFSVERPDGSNFTLKIRSTKLEDSAMYFCASTAEGGNTEAFFGQGTRLTVV.